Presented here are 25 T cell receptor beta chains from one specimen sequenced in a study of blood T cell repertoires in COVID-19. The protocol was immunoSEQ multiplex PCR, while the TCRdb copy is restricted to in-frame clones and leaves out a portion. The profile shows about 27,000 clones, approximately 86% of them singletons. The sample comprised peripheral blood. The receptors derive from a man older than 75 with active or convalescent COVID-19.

The CDR3 sequence: CASRSQTTGDTEAFF. CDR3 nucleotide sequence: TGTGCCAGTAGAAGCCAGACGACAGGGGACACTGAAGCTTTCTTT. The V call is TRBV19, the J call TRBJ1-1; 8 positions agree with TRBD1. Germline CDR1 reads LNHDA; CDR2 reads SQIVND (reference sequence). Trimming at V came to 6 bases and at J to 3 bases, leaving 9 bases not matched to a gene. The CDR3 covers 15 residues.

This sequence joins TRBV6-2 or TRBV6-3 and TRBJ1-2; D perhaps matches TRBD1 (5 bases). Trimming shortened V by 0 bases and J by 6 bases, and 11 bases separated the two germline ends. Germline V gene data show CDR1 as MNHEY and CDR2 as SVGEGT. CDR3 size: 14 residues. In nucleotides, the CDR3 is TGTGCCAGCAGTTACTCGGGAGGGGTGGATGGCTACACCTTC. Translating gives CASSYSGGVDGYTF.

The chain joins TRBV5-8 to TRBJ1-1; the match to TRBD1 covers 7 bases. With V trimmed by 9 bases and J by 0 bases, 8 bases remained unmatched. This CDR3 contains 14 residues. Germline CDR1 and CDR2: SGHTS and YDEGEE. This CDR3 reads CATRQGSVNTEAFF. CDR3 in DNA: TGTGCCACCCGACAGGGAAGCGTGAACACTGAAGCTTTCTTT.

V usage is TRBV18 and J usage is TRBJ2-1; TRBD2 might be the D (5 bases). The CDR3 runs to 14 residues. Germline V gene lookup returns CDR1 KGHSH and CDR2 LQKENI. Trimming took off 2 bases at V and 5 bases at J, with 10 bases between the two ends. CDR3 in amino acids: CASSPGPSNNEQFF. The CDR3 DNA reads TGTGCCAGCTCACCAGGGCCTAGCAACAATGAGCAGTTCTTC.

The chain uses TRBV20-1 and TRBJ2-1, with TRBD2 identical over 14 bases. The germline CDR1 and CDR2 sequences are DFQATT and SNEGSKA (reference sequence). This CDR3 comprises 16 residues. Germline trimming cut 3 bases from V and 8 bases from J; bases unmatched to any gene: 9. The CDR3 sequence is CSASSGTSGRADEQFF. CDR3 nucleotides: TGCAGTGCTAGTTCCGGGACTAGCGGGAGAGCGGATGAGCAGTTCTTC.

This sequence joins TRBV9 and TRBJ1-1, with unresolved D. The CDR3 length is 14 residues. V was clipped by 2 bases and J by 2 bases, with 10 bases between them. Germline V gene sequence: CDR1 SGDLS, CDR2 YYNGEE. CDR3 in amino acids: CASSVISTNTEAFF. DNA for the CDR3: TGTGCCAGCAGCGTGATTTCGACAAACACTGAAGCTTTCTTT.

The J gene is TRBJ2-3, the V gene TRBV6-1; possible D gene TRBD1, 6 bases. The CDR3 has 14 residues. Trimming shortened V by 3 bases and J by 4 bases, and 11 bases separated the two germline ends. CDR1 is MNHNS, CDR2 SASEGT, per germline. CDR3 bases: TGTGCCAGCAGTGAGGGGGCGGGCCCAGATACGCAGTATTTT. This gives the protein CASSEGAGPDTQYF.

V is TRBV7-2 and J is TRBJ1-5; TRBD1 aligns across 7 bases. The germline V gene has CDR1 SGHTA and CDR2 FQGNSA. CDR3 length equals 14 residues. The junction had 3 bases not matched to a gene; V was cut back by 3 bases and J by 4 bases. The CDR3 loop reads CASSFGTANQPQHF. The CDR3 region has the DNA TGTGCCAGCAGCTTCGGGACAGCTAATCAGCCCCAGCATTTT.

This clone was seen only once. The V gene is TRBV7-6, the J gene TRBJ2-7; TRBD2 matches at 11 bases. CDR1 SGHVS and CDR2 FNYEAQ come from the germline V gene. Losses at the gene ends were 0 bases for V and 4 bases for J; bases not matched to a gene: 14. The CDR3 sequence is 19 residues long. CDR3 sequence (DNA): TGTGCCAGCAGCTTAGCCTCGTCGGGATTCCGGACTAGCGGGTACGAGCAGTACTTC. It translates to CASSLASSGFRTSGYEQYF.

The CDR3 DNA reads TGTGCCATCTGGCCAGGGGGCAGTCGGGGGGCCAACGTCCTGACTTTC. It codes for CAIWPGGSRGANVLTF. The chain combines TRBV10-3 with TRBJ2-6; 8 positions agree with TRBD1. Looked up from germline, CDR1 is ENHRY and CDR2 is SYGVKD. The J segment lost 4 bases and the V segment lost 8 bases, leaving 10 bases of the junction unmatched. The CDR3 sequence is 16 residues long.

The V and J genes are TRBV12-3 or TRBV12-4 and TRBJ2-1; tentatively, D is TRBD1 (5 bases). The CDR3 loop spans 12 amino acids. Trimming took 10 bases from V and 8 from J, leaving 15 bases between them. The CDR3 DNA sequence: TGTGCCACCGCCCCCAGGGTCTATGAGCAGTTCTTC. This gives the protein CATAPRVYEQFF.

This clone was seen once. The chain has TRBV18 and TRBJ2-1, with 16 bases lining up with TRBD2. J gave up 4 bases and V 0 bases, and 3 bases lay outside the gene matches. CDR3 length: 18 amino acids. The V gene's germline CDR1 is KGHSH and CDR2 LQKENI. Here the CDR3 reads CASSPPGTSGGVYNEQFF. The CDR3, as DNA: TGTGCCAGCTCACCACCCGGGACTAGCGGGGGGGTTTACAATGAGCAGTTCTTC.

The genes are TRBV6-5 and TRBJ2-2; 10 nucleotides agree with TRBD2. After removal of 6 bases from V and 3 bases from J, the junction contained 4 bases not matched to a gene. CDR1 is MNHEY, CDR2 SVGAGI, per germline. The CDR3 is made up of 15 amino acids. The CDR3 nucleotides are TGTGCCAGCAGAAAGAGCGGGAGGGACACCGGGGAGCTGTTTTTT. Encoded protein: CASRKSGRDTGELFF.

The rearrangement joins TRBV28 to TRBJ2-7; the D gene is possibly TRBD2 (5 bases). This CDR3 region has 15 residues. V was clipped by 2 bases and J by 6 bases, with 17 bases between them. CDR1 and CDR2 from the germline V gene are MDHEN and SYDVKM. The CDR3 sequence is CASSLLQAGGSEQYF. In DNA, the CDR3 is TGTGCCAGCAGTTTACTCCAGGCTGGAGGCTCCGAGCAGTACTTC.

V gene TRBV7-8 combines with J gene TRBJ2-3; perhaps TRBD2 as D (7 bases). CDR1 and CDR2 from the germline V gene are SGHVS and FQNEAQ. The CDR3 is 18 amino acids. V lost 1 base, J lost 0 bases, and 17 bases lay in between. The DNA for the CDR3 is TGTGCCAGCAGCTTAGGGACAGCGGGGACTCCTAGCACAGATACGCAGTATTTT. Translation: CASSLGTAGTPSTDTQYF.

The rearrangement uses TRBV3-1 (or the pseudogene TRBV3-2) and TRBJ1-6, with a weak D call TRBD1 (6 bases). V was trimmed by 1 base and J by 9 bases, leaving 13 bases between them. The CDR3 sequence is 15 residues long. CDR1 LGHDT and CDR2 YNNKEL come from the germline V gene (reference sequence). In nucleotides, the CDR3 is TGTGCCAGCAGCCAAGTTGCGGGGGCCAGTTCACCCCTCCACTTT. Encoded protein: CASSQVAGASSPLHF.

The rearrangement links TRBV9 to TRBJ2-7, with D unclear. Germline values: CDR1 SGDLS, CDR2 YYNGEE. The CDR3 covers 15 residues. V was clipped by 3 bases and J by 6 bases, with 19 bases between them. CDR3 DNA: TGTGCCAGCAGCGCTCACCTTGCAGGATTCTCCGAGCAGTACTTC. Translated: CASSAHLAGFSEQYF. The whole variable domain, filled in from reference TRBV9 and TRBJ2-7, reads DSGVTQTPKHLITATGQRVTLRCSPRSGDLSVYWYQQSLDQGLQFLIQYYNGEERAKGNILERFSAQQFPDLHSELNLSSLELGDSALYFCASSAHLAGFSEQYFGPGTRLTVT.

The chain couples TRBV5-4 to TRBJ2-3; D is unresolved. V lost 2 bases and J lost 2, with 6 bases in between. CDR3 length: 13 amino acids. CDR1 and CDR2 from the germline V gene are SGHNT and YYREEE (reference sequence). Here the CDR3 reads CASSLDSTDTQYF. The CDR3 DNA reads TGTGCCAGCAGCTTAGACTCCACAGATACGCAGTATTTT.

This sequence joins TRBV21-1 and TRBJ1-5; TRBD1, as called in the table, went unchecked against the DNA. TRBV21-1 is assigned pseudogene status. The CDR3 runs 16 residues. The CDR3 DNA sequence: TGTGCCAGCAGCCAAACGACAGGGTATAGCAATCAGCCCCAGCATTTT. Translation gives CASSQTTGYSNQPQHF.

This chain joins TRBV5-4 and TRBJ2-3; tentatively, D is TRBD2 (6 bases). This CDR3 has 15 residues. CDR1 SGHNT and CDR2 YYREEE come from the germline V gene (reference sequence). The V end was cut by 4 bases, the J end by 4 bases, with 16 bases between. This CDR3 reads CASSRSGVLSDTQYF. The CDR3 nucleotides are TGTGCCAGCAGCCGTAGCGGAGTCCTTTCAGATACGCAGTATTTT.

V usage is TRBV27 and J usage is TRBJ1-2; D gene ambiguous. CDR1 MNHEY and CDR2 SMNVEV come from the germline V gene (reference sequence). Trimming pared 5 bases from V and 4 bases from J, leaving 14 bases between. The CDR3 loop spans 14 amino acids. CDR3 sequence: CASSLRTESYGYTF. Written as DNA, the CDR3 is TGTGCCAGCAGTCTGAGAACCGAAAGCTATGGCTACACCTTC.

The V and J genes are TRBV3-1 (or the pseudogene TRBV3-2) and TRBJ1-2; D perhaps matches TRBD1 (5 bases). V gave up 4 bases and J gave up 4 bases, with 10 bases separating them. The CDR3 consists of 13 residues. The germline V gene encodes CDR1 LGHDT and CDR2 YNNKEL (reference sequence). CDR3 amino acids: CASSPTGGYGYTF. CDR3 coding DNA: TGTGCCAGCAGCCCCACGGGGGGCTATGGCTACACCTTC.

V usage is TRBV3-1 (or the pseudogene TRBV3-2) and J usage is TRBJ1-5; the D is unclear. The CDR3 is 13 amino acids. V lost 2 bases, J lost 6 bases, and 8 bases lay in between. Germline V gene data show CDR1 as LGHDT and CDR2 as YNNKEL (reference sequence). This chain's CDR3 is CASSQYLGQPQHF. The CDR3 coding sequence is TGTGCCAGCAGCCAATACCTAGGTCAGCCCCAGCATTTT.

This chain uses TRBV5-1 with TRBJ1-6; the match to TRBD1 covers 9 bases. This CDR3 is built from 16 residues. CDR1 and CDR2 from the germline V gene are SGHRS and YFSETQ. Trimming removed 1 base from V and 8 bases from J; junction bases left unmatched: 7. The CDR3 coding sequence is TGCGCCAGCAGCTTGTCTGGGACAGGGACTTATTCACCCCTCCACTTT. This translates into CASSLSGTGTYSPLHF.

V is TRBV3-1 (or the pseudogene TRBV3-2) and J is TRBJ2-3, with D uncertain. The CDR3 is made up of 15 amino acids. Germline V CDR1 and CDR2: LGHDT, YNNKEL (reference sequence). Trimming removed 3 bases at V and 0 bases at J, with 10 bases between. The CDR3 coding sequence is TGTGCCAGCAGCCAGGCAGGTTTTAGCACAGATACGCAGTATTTT. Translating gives CASSQAGFSTDTQYF.